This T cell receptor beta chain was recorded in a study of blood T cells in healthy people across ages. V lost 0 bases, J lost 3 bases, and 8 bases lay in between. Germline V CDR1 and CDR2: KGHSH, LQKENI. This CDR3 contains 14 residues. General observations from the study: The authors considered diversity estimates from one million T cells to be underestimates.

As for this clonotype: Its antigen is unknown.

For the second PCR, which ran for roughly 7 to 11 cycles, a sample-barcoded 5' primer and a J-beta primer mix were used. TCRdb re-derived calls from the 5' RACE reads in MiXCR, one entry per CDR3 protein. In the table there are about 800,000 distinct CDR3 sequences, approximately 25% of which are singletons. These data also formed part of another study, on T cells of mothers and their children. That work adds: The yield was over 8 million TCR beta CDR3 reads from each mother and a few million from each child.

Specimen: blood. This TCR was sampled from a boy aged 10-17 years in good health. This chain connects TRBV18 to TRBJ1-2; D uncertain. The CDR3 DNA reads TGTGCCAGCTCACCACCCGACTGGGACTATGGCTACACCTTC. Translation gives CASSPPDWDYGYTF.